At least ten counts were recorded for the clone carrying this T cell receptor (beta chain). The data derive from a study of T-cell reconstitution after alpha-beta-depleted transplantation in children. Trimming shortened V by 7 bases and J by 0 bases, and 15 bases separated the two germline ends. CDR1 is MNHEY and CDR2 is SVGAGI in the germline V gene. CDR3 size: 15 residues. Library preparation (for TCRbeta) was performed with unique molecular identifiers. TCRdb reprocessed the PCR reads with MiXCR, giving one entry per CDR3 protein. The table has about 400,000 distinct CDR3 sequences, roughly 13% seen once.

This receptor was identified in a human donor who donated a stem cell graft to a child with Fanconi anemia. The chain couples TRBV6-5 to TRBJ1-1; TRBD1 might be the D (6 bases). Material: PBMCs, obtained from the stem cell graft. The chain's CDR3 is CASIGQWPMNTEAFF. CDR3 bases: TGTGCCAGCATCGGACAGTGGCCGATGAACACTGAAGCTTTCTTT.